What follows are 27 T cell receptor delta chains derived from one specimen sequenced in a study of gamma delta lymphoproliferative disorders and STAT genes (dated by TCRdb to the late 2010s). The receptor library was made with multiplex PCR. The data were produced on an Illumina MiSeq. TCRdb reanalyzed the public reads with the CATT caller, and identical DNA sequences were merged afterwards. This sample gives several thousand delta-chain clones in total; more than 0.85% of them show up just once. The ten biggest clones cover more than 20% of the sample. For TCR sequencing, genomic DNA was taken from peripheral blood mononuclear cells isolated from both patients and controls. Sample: blood. The receptor set was obtained from a human donor in good health.

This clone was found a few times. The TCRdb protein comes from a much larger clone and disagrees with this DNA's translation at residue 13, likely due to a read error; the protein given here is derived from the DNA. This chain connects TRDV2 to TRDJ1, with TRDD3 matching 10 bases. Germline V gene data show CDR1 as GEAIGNYY and CDR2 as EKD. J gave up 3 bases and V 3 bases, and 15 bases lay outside the gene matches. The CDR3 has 18 amino acids. The CDR3 protein is CACDRLGALGDDADKLIF. CDR3 DNA: TGTGCCTGTGACCGGCTAGGTGCACTGGGGGATGACGCCGATAAACTCATCTTT.

The sample holds a few counts of this clone. A far larger clone lies a single base away; this is likely a read error. Other DNA sequences in this sample translate to the same CDR3. The J gene is TRDJ1, the V gene TRDV2, with 10 nucleotides matching TRDD3. There are 15 residues in the CDR3. The germline V gene encodes CDR1 GEAIGNYY and CDR2 EKD. The V segment lost 7 bases and the J segment 0 bases; nucleotides outside the gene matches: 7. In DNA form, the CDR3 reads TGTGCCTGCGACGGTCTGGGGGATAACACCGATAAACTCATCTTT. This gives the protein CACDGLGDNTDKLIF.

Sample share makes this clone large (0.1 to 1%). The sample has other DNA sequences that encode this CDR3 too. This chain uses TRDV2 with TRDJ1; 8 bases fit TRDD3. CDR1 GEAIGNYY and CDR2 EKD come from the germline V gene. The CDR3 is 17 residues long. V was clipped by 0 bases and J by 1 base; unmatched bases: 9. CDR3 sequence: CACDTLKVLGATDKLIF. The CDR3 region has the DNA TGTGCCTGTGACACCCTAAAGGTACTGGGGGCCACCGATAAACTCATCTTT.

Only a few counts were recorded for this clone. The protein TCRdb lists belongs to a much larger clone and differs from this DNA's translation at residue 15, which points to a read error; the protein shown is made from the DNA. The J gene is TRDJ3, the V gene TRDV2, with 12 bases aligning to TRDD3. The CDR3 consists of 21 residues. Per germline, CDR1 GEAIGNYY and CDR2 EKD. CDR3 DNA sequence: TGTGCCTGTGACTTGGTTGAACTGGGGGATACTACGGCCTGGAACACCCGACAGATGTTTTTC. This sequence encodes CACDLVELGDTTAWNTRQMFF.

Worth noting for this clone: One base separates it from a far larger clone, so it is likely a read error. Other nucleotide sequences in the sample specify the same CDR3. J is TRDJ1 and V is TRDV2, with D possibly TRDD3 on 6 matching bases. The CDR3 totals 18 residues. Trimming shortened V by 3 bases and J by 0 bases, and 22 bases separated the two germline ends. Germline values: CDR1 GEAIGNYY, CDR2 EKD. The DNA of the CDR3 is TGTGCCTGTGACCCGGTACTAGGGGATCCCATTGACACCGATAAACTCATCTTT. It codes for CACDPVLGDPIDTDKLIF.

Of note for this clone: A read error likely explains why the TCRdb protein, taken from a much larger clone, differs from this DNA's translation at residue 12; the protein shown is translated from the DNA. The rearrangement links TRDV2 to TRDJ1, with 11 bases matching TRDD3. Germline V gene lookup returns CDR1 GEAIGNYY and CDR2 EKD. The CDR3 totals 20 residues. V trimming: 0 bases; J trimming: 0 bases; junction bases outside the gene matches: 14. CDR3 amino acids: CACDTVSLGDTCRYTDKLIF. For the CDR3, the DNA is TGTGCCTGTGACACCGTTTCTTTGGGGGATACGTGTCGTTACACCGATAAACTCATCTTT.

Details on this clone: A far more abundant clone sits one base away, making this likely a read error. The same CDR3 can be traced to other DNA sequences in this sample. The V gene is TRDV2, the J gene TRDJ1; the match to TRDD3 covers 7 bases. CDR3 size: 16 residues. Germline loops: CDR1 GEAIGNYY, CDR2 EKD. CDR3 in amino acids: CACDTLGDSYTDKLIF. CDR3 DNA: TGTGCCTGTGACACCTTGGGGGACTCGTACACCGATAAACTTATCTTT.

This clone was seen a few times. TCRdb lists the protein of a much larger clone for this DNA, which differs at residue 6, so this is likely a read error; the protein given here is translated from the DNA itself. V and J are TRDV2 and TRDJ1; TRDD3 matches 7 bases. This CDR3 contains 14 residues. Germline assignment: CDR1 GEAIGNYY and CDR2 EKD. V lost 2 bases to trimming and J lost 9 bases; unmatched junction nucleotides: 11. The CDR3 spells CACDSFGGLMELIF. CDR3 bases: TGTGCCTGTGACAGTTTCGGGGGATTAATGGAACTCATCTTT.

As concerns this clone: The protein TCRdb lists belongs to a much larger clone and differs from this DNA's translation at residue 3, which points to a read error; the protein shown is made from the DNA. The J gene is TRDJ1, the V gene TRDV2, with 11 nucleotides matching TRDD3. V was pared by 9 bases and J by 1 base, with 24 bases of the junction left unmatched. Germline V lookup: CDR1 GEAIGNYY, CDR2 EKD. The CDR3 loop spans 20 amino acids. The CDR3 DNA is TGTGCCCGCGACAGTCTTCTGGGGGATACTGTCGTTGAGGGCACCGATAAACTCATCTTT. Its translation: CARDSLLGDTVVEGTDKLIF.

This clone was recorded a few times. The protein TCRdb lists belongs to a much larger clone and differs from this DNA's translation at residue 5, which points to a read error; the protein shown is made from the DNA. DNA for the CDR3: TGTGCCTGTGACATCGTTCCATCTGGGGGATACGATCAGACCGATAAACTCATCTTT. Residues: CACDIVPSGGYDQTDKLIF. This chain uses TRDV2 with TRDJ1; 12 nucleotides line up with TRDD3. Germline CDR1 is GEAIGNYY and CDR2 is EKD. The CDR3 extends over 19 amino acids. Losses at the gene ends were 2 bases for V and 2 bases for J; bases not matched to a gene: 14.

Worth noting for this clone: This DNA's translation and the protein TCRdb lists, from a much larger clone, do not match at residue 16, likely due to a read error; the protein shown is translated from the DNA. This chain joins TRDV2 and TRDJ3, with 12 bases identical to TRDD3. From germline, CDR1 is GEAIGNYY and CDR2 EKD. This CDR3 comprises 21 residues. Written as DNA, the CDR3 is TGTGCCTGTGACTTGGTTGAACTGGGGGATACTACGGCCTGGGACGCCCGACAGATGTTTTTC. Translated: CACDLVELGDTTAWDARQMFF.

This clone was seen a handful of times. The TCRdb record carries a much larger clone's protein, which differs from this DNA's translation at residue 5; a read error is the likely cause, and the protein listed here is the DNA translation. The chain is built from TRDV2 and TRDJ1; TRDD3 aligns across 11 bases. There are 18 residues in the CDR3. Germline lookup yields CDR1 GEAIGNYY and CDR2 EKD. Unmatched junction bases numbered 13, after V lost 3 bases and J lost 2 bases. The CDR3 DNA reads TGTGCCTGTGACTTCCTTGGTGGGGGATACGCTCGGACCGATAAACTCATCTTT. As protein: CACDFLGGGYARTDKLIF.

This clone was found a few times. One end of the junction is discordant with germline, which a read error may explain. The rearrangement joins TRDV2 to TRDJ1; TRDD3 aligns across 7 bases. CDR1 and CDR2 (germline): GEAIGNYY, EKD. This CDR3 spans 14 amino acids. CDR3 coding DNA: TGTGCCTGCGACACCGCGGGGGATACCGATAAACTCATCTTT. This sequence encodes CACDTAGDTDKLIF.

About this clone: A far larger clone is a single base away, which makes a read error likely. The J gene is TRDJ1, the V gene TRDV2; TRDD2 is a possible D gene (6 bases). Trimming shortened V by 2 bases and J by 0 bases, and 33 bases separated the two germline ends. The length of the CDR3 is 22 residues. In germline, CDR1 is GEAIGNYY, CDR2 EKD. DNA for the CDR3: TGTGCCTGTGACAGCTTTCCTCCTACAGAGGGACCCCATGGATCGTACACCGATAAACTCATCTTT. Its protein is CACDSFPPTEGPHGSYTDKLIF.

About this clone: With a far larger clone one base away, a read error is the likely cause. Additional DNA sequences in this sample encode the identical CDR3. The rearrangement joins TRDV2 to TRDJ1, with TRDD3 matching 7 bases. The ends lost 3 bases at V and 0 bases at J; junction bases unmatched: 12. This CDR3 is 17 amino acids long. CDR1 GEAIGNYY and CDR2 EKD come from the germline V gene. CDR3 sequence reads: CACDPVAGGPNTDKLIF. The CDR3 nucleotides read TGTGCCTGTGACCCCGTCGCTGGGGGGCCGAACACCGATAAACTCATCTTT.

As regards this clone: The TCRdb record carries a much larger clone's protein, which differs from this DNA's translation at residue 13; a read error is the likely cause, and the protein listed here is the DNA translation. The chain is built from TRDV2 and TRDJ1, with 13 bases fitting TRDD3. The CDR3 has 18 amino acids. The V and J ends lost 0 bases and 1 base, in that order; junction bases with no gene match: 7. Germline CDR1 and CDR2: GEAIGNYY and EKD. This CDR3 reads CACDTLGLGDTPTDKLIF. The CDR3 DNA follows: TGTGCCTGTGACACCCTTGGACTGGGGGATACGCCCACCGATAAACTCATCTTT.

Comment on this clone: The TCRdb protein comes from a much larger clone and disagrees with this DNA's translation at residue 12, likely due to a read error; the protein given here is derived from the DNA. This chain joins TRDV1 and TRDJ1, with 10 bases fitting TRDD3. The V and J ends lost 3 bases and 3 bases, in that order; junction bases with no gene match: 10. CDR3 size: 17 residues. Germline values: CDR1 TSWWSYY, CDR2 QGS. The CDR3 DNA is TGTGCTCTTGGGGACCTGGGGGATAAGTCCCCCTCCGATAAACTCATCTTT. This gives the protein CALGDLGDKSPSDKLIF.

This clone was picked up a small number of times. TCRdb assigns this DNA the protein of a much larger clone, which departs from its translation at residue 8; this likely reflects a read error, and the protein shown comes from translating the DNA. The rearrangement links TRDV2 to TRDJ1; TRDD3 matches at 13 bases. CDR1 and CDR2 (germline): GEAIGNYY, EKD. The CDR3 spans 20 residues. Trimming removed 3 bases from V and 0 bases from J; junction bases left unmatched: 15. In DNA form, the CDR3 reads TGTGCCTGTGACCTAGAACCCTTACTGGGGGATACGGGGGACACCGATAAACTCATCTTT. Translation gives CACDLEPLLGDTGDTDKLIF.

Points on this clone: TCRdb's protein for this DNA is that of a much larger clone and differs from the translation at residue 3, likely a read error; the protein shown is the DNA translation. The rearrangement links TRDV2 to TRDJ1; unclear D gene. There are 14 residues in the CDR3. The V gene's germline CDR1 is GEAIGNYY and CDR2 EKD. CDR3 residues: CARDTVGSGDKLIF. The CDR3 nucleotides are TGTGCCCGTGACACCGTTGGATCGGGCGATAAACTCATCTTT.

There are a few counts of this clone. Only one base separates this from a far larger clonotype, so it likely reflects a read error. Other DNA sequences from this sample encode an identical CDR3 as well. V gene TRDV2 combines with J gene TRDJ3, with TRDD3 matching 8 bases. J was trimmed by 3 bases and V by 0 bases; bases with no gene match: 21. From germline, CDR1 is GEAIGNYY and CDR2 EKD. There are 23 residues in the CDR3. CDR3 protein: CACDTVSGGGYASQDWDTRQMFF. The CDR3 nucleotides are TGTGCCTGTGACACCGTCTCTGGAGGGGGATATGCCTCGCAGGACTGGGACACCCGACAGATGTTTTTC.

This clone was seen more than once but under ten times. The likely explanation is a read error, given a far larger clone one base away. Other nucleotide sequences from this sample produce the same CDR3. This chain uses TRDV2 with TRDJ3, with 7 bases aligning to TRDD3. Per the germline V gene, CDR1 is GEAIGNYY and CDR2 is EKD. The length of the CDR3 is 19 residues. The CDR3 DNA follows: TGTGCCTGTGACACCGTCGACGCTGGGGGCTCCTGGGACACTCGACAGATGTTTTTC. It translates to CACDTVDAGGSWDTRQMFF.

As for this clone: The amino acid sequence in TCRdb belongs to a much larger clone and departs from this DNA's translation at residue 11, likely a sequencing read error; the sequence shown is translated from the DNA. The rearrangement joins TRDV2 to TRDJ1, with TRDD3 identical over 13 bases. The CDR3 extends over 18 amino acids. Germline loops: CDR1 GEAIGNYY, CDR2 EKD. With 3 bases clipped from V and 0 bases from J, the junction kept 9 bases outside the gene matches. The CDR3, as DNA: TGTGCCTGTGACGAAGTACTGGGGGATACGAGGTACACCGATAAACTCATCTTT. It specifies CACDEVLGDTRYTDKLIF.

This clone has just a few counts. The amino acid sequence in TCRdb belongs to a much larger clone and departs from this DNA's translation at residue 7, likely a sequencing read error; the sequence shown is translated from the DNA. V and J are TRDV2 and TRDJ1; possible D gene TRDD3, 5 bases. Trimming stripped 0 bases from V and 0 bases from J, with 22 bases between. Germline CDR1 and CDR2: GEAIGNYY and EKD. The CDR3 length is 19 residues. The CDR3 region is CACDTIPRGSDQNTDKLIF. In nucleotides, the CDR3 is TGTGCCTGTGACACCATCCCAAGGGGGTCGGACCAGAACACCGATAAACTCATCTTT.

A remark on this clone: This likely stems from a read error, as it lies one base from a far larger clone. Other DNA sequences in the same sample also yield this CDR3. This chain connects TRDV2 to TRDJ1; TRDD3 might be the D (6 bases). CDR1 is GEAIGNYY and CDR2 is EKD in the germline V gene. This CDR3 spans 20 amino acids. The CDR3 here is CACDTVRSAGTRRGTDKLIF. In DNA form, the CDR3 reads TGTGCCTGTGACACCGTGAGGTCAGCTGGGACCCGACGGGGGACCGATAAACTCATCTTC.

Notes on this clone: A far larger clone differs by one base, so this is likely a read error. The sample holds other DNA sequences that translate to the same CDR3. V is TRDV2 and J is TRDJ1, with D maybe TRDD3 (6 bases). Germline assignment: CDR1 GEAIGNYY and CDR2 EKD. Trimming shortened V by 0 bases and J by 2 bases, and 15 bases separated the two germline ends. There are 16 residues in the CDR3. The CDR3 region is CACDTVGGGLTDKLIF. The CDR3 DNA follows: TGTGCCTGTGACACCGTTGGTGGGGGCCTAACCGATAAACTCATCTTT.

This clone was recorded a few times. The mismatch at residue 15 between this DNA's translation and the TCRdb protein of a much larger clone likely reflects a read error; the protein shown is translated from the DNA. In DNA, the CDR3 is TGTGCCTGTGACACCGTGGGGGGACGTACTGGGGAGCGCCCTGATAAACTCATCTTT. This sequence encodes CACDTVGGRTGERPDKLIF. This sequence joins TRDV2 and TRDJ1, with TRDD3 matching over 7 bases. Germline V gene lookup returns CDR1 GEAIGNYY and CDR2 EKD. After removal of 0 bases from V and 5 bases from J, the junction contained 20 bases not matched to a gene. The CDR3 totals 19 residues.

This clone was picked up a small number of times. The junction differs from germline at one of its ends, possibly a read error. The chain carries TRDV2 and TRDJ1, with 7 bases that match TRDD3. Germline CDR1 and CDR2: GEAIGNYY and EKD. The CDR3 runs to 15 residues. The CDR3 coding sequence is TGTGCCTGTTTTGAACTTGGGGGAGAAAGCCATAAACCCATCTTT. It is translated as CACFELGGESHKPIF.